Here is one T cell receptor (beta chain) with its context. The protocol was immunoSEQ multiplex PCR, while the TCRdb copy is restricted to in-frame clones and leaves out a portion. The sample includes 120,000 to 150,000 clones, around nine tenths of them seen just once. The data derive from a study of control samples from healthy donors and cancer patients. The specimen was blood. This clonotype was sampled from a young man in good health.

CDR3 residues: CAWSVRRYNEQFF. In DNA form, the CDR3 reads TGTGCCTGGAGTGTACGCCGCTACAATGAGCAGTTCTTC. The chain combines TRBV30 with TRBJ2-1; no definite D call. V lost 0 bases and J 3 bases, leaving 6 bases between the germline ends. This CDR3 is built from 13 residues. Germline lookup yields CDR1 GTSNPN and CDR2 SVGIG (reference sequence).